These 17 T cell receptor beta chains were sequenced from one sample in a study of metastatic and nonmetastatic thyroid tumors. MiXCR reprocessed the PCR reads for TCRdb. This table has about 42,000 clones, 9% to 13% appearing once. Patients had received no treatment of any kind before thyroid surgery. The material sequenced was blood. All receptors come from a male donor with papillary thyroid cancer or a benign thyroid nodule (not recorded which). Some clones in this sample may be carry-over from other donors' samples.

This clone has a count of ten or more. The V and J genes are TRBV28 and TRBJ1-1; D uncertain. Trimming shortened V by 7 bases and J by 3 bases, and 9 bases separated the two germline ends. CDR1 MDHEN and CDR2 SYDVKM come from the germline V gene. The CDR3 spans 12 residues. CDR3 region: CASTSRYTEAFF. CDR3 nucleotides: TGTGCCAGCACGTCAAGGTACACTGAAGCTTTCTTT. The complete variable domain, with remaining parts taken from reference TRBV28 and TRBJ1-1, reads DVKVTQSSRYLVKRTGEKVFLECVQDMDHENMFWYRQDPGLGLRLIYFSYDVKMKEKGDIPEGYSVSREKKERFSLILESASTNQTSMYLCASTSRYTEAFFGQGTRLTVV.

In this sample, this clone turned up many times. The CDR3 bases are TGCAGTGCTGAACTTAGCGGGACATCCCGGGATACGCAGTATTTT. Protein: CSAELSGTSRDTQYF. The rearrangement links TRBV20-1 to TRBJ2-3; 8 bases agree with TRBD2. Germline V gene lookup returns CDR1 DFQATT and CDR2 SNEGSKA (reference sequence). The CDR3 spans 15 residues. With 5 bases clipped from V and 6 bases from J, the junction kept 13 bases outside the gene matches.

This clone was found many times. The rearrangement joins TRBV4-2 to TRBJ2-7, with unresolved D. The CDR3 is 15 residues long. Germline V CDR1 and CDR2: LGHNA, YNFKEQ. V dropped 1 base and J dropped 0 bases, with 10 bases sitting between them. Here the CDR3 DNA reads TGTGCCAGCAGCCAAGGACCCGAGAGCTCCTACGAGCAGTACTTC. Its translation is CASSQGPESSYEQYF.

By share of the sample, this clone is medium-sized. The genes are TRBV7-2 and TRBJ2-7, with 7 bases that match TRBD2. The trim removed 5 bases at V and 4 bases at J, leaving 2 bases unmatched. Per germline, CDR1 SGHTA and CDR2 FQGNSA. This CDR3 has 12 residues. CDR3 sequence: CASSPGGYEQYF. CDR3 nucleotides: TGTGCCAGCAGCCCCGGGGGGTACGAGCAGTACTTC.

This clone was counted ten times or more. The chain links TRBV19 to TRBJ2-1; TRBD2 aligns across 10 bases. The ends lost 10 bases at V and 4 bases at J; junction bases unmatched: 4. CDR1 and CDR2 (germline): LNHDA, SQIVND (reference sequence). The CDR3 spans 13 residues. CDR3 sequence (DNA): TGTGCCACCGGACTAGCGGTTTACAATGAGCAGTTCTTC. This codes for CATGLAVYNEQFF.

About this clone itself: It may be a read error: a sequence one base away is much more abundant. The same CDR3 arises from other DNA sequences in this sample as well. The V gene is TRBV20-1, the J gene TRBJ2-3, with 12 bases matching TRBD1. Germline lookup yields CDR1 DFQATT and CDR2 SNEGSKA (reference sequence). After removal of 7 bases from V and 8 bases from J, the junction contained 10 bases not matched to a gene. This CDR3 contains 14 residues. The CDR3 nucleotides are TGCAGTGTGGGGGACAGGGGGCCTAGGGGTACGCAGTATTTT. The encoded protein is CSVGDRGPRGTQYF.

This clone was seen more than once but under ten times. V usage is TRBV6-1 and J usage is TRBJ2-3, with 8 bases identical to TRBD1. The germline V gene encodes CDR1 MNHNS and CDR2 SASEGT. Germline trimming cut 10 bases from V and 3 bases from J; bases unmatched to any gene: 6. CDR3 size: 13 residues. The CDR3, as DNA: TGTGCCACCCAGGGGGCTGTGACAGATACGCAGTATTTT. This gives the protein CATQGAVTDTQYF.

This clone was observed many times. This chain links TRBV19 with TRBJ2-7; 7 bases fit TRBD2. The trim removed 1 base at V and 2 bases at J, leaving 5 bases unmatched. Germline V gives CDR1 LNHDA, CDR2 SQIVND (reference sequence). The CDR3 contains 15 residues. In DNA form, the CDR3 reads TGTGCCAGTAGTATAGCACTAGCGCAGACCTACGAGCAGTACTTC. Protein: CASSIALAQTYEQYF.

This clone was counted ten times or more. The rearrangement uses TRBV4-1 and TRBJ1-4; possible D gene TRBD1, 6 bases. V shed 2 bases and J shed 4 bases, with 11 bases lying between them. The V gene's germline CDR1 is MGHRA and CDR2 YSYEKL. The CDR3 consists of 15 residues. The DNA of the CDR3 is TGCGCCAGCAGCCAACGGACAGTCATTAATGAAAAACTGTTTTTT. Residues: CASSQRTVINEKLFF.

J is TRBJ2-3 and V is TRBV28; weak D call: TRBD2 (6 bases). Trimming cost V 4 bases and J 2 bases, with 10 bases left between them. This CDR3 comprises 14 residues. Germline V CDR1 and CDR2: MDHEN, SYDVKM. The CDR3 here is CASSSLAVTDTQYF. The CDR3 DNA reads as TGTGCCAGCAGTTCATTAGCGGTCACAGATACGCAGTATTTT.

There are many counts of this clone. The V call is TRBV4-3, the J call TRBJ2-2; D is unclear. CDR3 size: 13 residues. The V end lost 0 bases, the J end lost 7 bases, and 6 bases lay between the germline ends. Germline assignment: CDR1 LGHNA and CDR2 YSLEER. The CDR3 sequence is CASSQERNGELFF. The CDR3 bases are TGCGCCAGCAGCCAAGAGAGGAACGGGGAGCTGTTTTTT.

This chain links TRBV9 with TRBJ2-5; D may be TRBD1 (6 bases). CDR1 SGDLS and CDR2 YYNGEE come from the germline V gene. The CDR3 consists of 16 residues. V lost 0 bases, J lost 3 bases, and 15 bases lay in between. CDR3 sequence reads: CASSVGAGQRKETQYF. The DNA of the CDR3 is TGTGCCAGCAGCGTAGGGGCCGGACAGAGAAAAGAGACCCAGTACTTC.

This clone was picked up many times. V gene TRBV20-1 combines with J gene TRBJ1-1; TRBD1 matches 8 bases. This CDR3 has 15 amino acids. Germline CDR1 reads DFQATT; CDR2 reads SNEGSKA (reference sequence). Germline trimming cut 6 bases from V and 4 bases from J; bases unmatched to any gene: 13. CDR3 residues: CSAASPGGKGTEAFF. The CDR3 bases are TGCAGTGCCGCCTCCCCAGGGGGCAAGGGCACTGAAGCTTTCTTT.

The table lists this clone with many counts. The chain combines TRBV11-2 with TRBJ2-5; the match to TRBD2 covers 14 bases. CDR1 is SGHAT and CDR2 is FQNNGV in the germline V gene. CDR3 size: 18 residues. Trimming removed 2 bases from V and 5 bases from J; junction bases left unmatched: 10. This CDR3 is CASSLWAGLAGVGETQYF. The CDR3 bases are TGTGCCAGCAGCTTATGGGCGGGACTAGCGGGAGTAGGTGAGACCCAGTACTTC.

This clone was seen many times. This chain links TRBV5-1 with TRBJ2-7; D might be TRBD1 (6 bases). V lost 2 bases and J 2 bases, leaving 11 bases between the germline ends. The CDR3 totals 14 residues. Germline CDR1 SGHRS, CDR2 YFSETQ. In DNA, the CDR3 is TGCGCCAGCAGCTTTTCACAGGGAGCCTACGAGCAGTACTTC. Encoded protein: CASSFSQGAYEQYF.

This clone showed up many times. The V and J genes are TRBV30 and TRBJ2-3, with 7 bases fitting TRBD2. There are 13 residues in the CDR3. In germline, CDR1 is GTSNPN, CDR2 SVGIG (reference sequence). With V trimmed by 4 bases and J by 1 base, 2 bases remained unmatched. The CDR3 loop is CAWTSGRTDTQYF. In DNA form, the CDR3 reads TGTGCCTGGACTAGCGGTCGCACAGATACGCAGTATTTT. Full variable domain (remainder filled in from reference TRBV30 and TRBJ2-3): SQTIHQWPATLVQPVGSPLSLECTVEGTSNPNLYWYRQAAGRGLQLLFYSVGIGQISSEVPQNLSASRPQDRQFILSSKKLLLSDSGFYLCAWTSGRTDTQYFGPGTRLTVL.

Worth noting for this clone: This may stem from a read error, because a much larger clone lies one nucleotide away. The V gene is TRBV25-1, the J gene TRBJ2-5; maybe TRBD1 (7 bases). The V end lost 5 bases, the J end lost 2 bases, and 21 bases lay between the germline ends. The CDR3 has 17 amino acids. Germline V gene lookup returns CDR1 MGHDK and CDR2 SYGVNS. CDR3 in DNA: TGTGCCAGCAGTTCCCCAACGGTGGCGGGACAGCAAGAGACCCAGTACTTC. Amino acids: CASSSPTVAGQQETQYF.